Presented here are 22 T cell receptor beta chains from one specimen sequenced in a study of OX40 agonist ivuxolimab in advanced cancers. The data were produced by immunoSEQ multiplex PCR, yet TCRdb's version contains in-frame clones alone and is incomplete. There are about 79,000 clones in the sample; over 75% occur only once, and about 4% lies in the top ten. The specimen comprised CD4+ or CD8+ T cells sorted from blood, sampled in a trial of the OX40 agonist ivuxolimab. The receptors were gathered from an adult with an advanced solid tumor such as melanoma, head and neck, liver or kidney cancer.

The chain has TRBV6-5 and TRBJ2-7; TRBD2 might be the D (6 bases). The length of the CDR3 is 14 residues. Deletions cut 6 bases from V and 9 bases from J, with 21 bases between. Germline CDR1 MNHEY, CDR2 SVGAGI. This CDR3 reads CASSPLGGNRWQYF. For the CDR3, the DNA is TGTGCCAGCAGCCCTTTGGGCGGGAACCGCTGGCAGTACTTC.

V is TRBV4-2 and J is TRBJ2-1; D could derive from TRBD1 or TRBD2 (5 bases each). Per the germline V gene, CDR1 is LGHNA and CDR2 is YNFKEQ. V lost 2 bases to trimming and J lost 12 bases, with 20 bases between them. The CDR3 extends over 15 amino acids. This CDR3 is CASSQLGTPLVGQFF. DNA of the CDR3: TGTGCCAGCAGCCAATTGGGGACCCCCCTCGTGGGGCAGTTCTTC.

This sequence joins TRBV7-6 and TRBJ2-1, with TRBD2 as a possible D gene (6 bases). The CDR3 covers 15 residues. CDR1 and CDR2 from the germline V gene are SGHVS and FNYEAQ. The V gene lost 0 bases and the J gene lost 4 bases, with 10 bases spanning the gap. The CDR3 region has the DNA TGTGCCAGCAGCTTAGCGGGCGGGGTTTACAATGAGCAGTTCTTC. It codes for CASSLAGGVYNEQFF.

This clone appeared a few times. The genes are TRBV6-1 and TRBJ1-1; possible D gene TRBD1, 6 bases. Between the trimmed V and J ends, which lost 4 bases and 4 bases, there was a span of 16 bases. Germline V gene sequence: CDR1 MNHNS, CDR2 SASEGT. CDR3 size: 15 residues. The CDR3 nucleotides read TGTGCCAGCAGTGCGTACAGGGAAGTCGTCACTGAAGCTTTCTTT. Its translation is CASSAYREVVTEAFF.

V and J are TRBV30 and TRBJ1-5, with TRBD1 as a possible D gene (5 bases). Germline-derived CDR1 and CDR2 are GTSNPN and SVGIG (reference sequence). The V gene lost 0 bases and the J gene lost 4 bases, with 13 bases spanning the gap. The CDR3 has 15 amino acids. CDR3 in amino acids: CAWSVGLGQNQPQHF. DNA of the CDR3: TGTGCCTGGAGTGTAGGGCTGGGGCAAAATCAGCCCCAGCATTTT.

The chain recombines TRBV2 with TRBJ2-3, with 8 bases identical to TRBD1. Germline V gene lookup returns CDR1 SNHLY and CDR2 FYNNEI. The CDR3 length is 13 residues. The J segment lost 8 bases and the V segment lost 3 bases, leaving 4 bases of the junction unmatched. The CDR3 protein is CASSDDRGSTQYF. In DNA form, the CDR3 reads TGTGCCAGCAGTGATGACAGGGGCTCTACGCAGTATTTT.

This chain links TRBV29-1 with TRBJ2-7, with 11 bases aligning to TRBD2. The CDR3 contains 14 residues. Per germline, CDR1 SQVTM and CDR2 ANQGSEA. The trim removed 6 bases at V and 6 bases at J, leaving 10 bases unmatched. The CDR3 coding sequence is TGCAGCGTCCGAGGAGTAGCGGGAGGGGGCGAGCAGTACTTC. It is translated as CSVRGVAGGGEQYF.

The chain recombines TRBV9 with TRBJ2-7, with 7 bases aligning to TRBD2. With V trimmed by 2 bases and J by 4 bases, 9 bases remained unmatched. Germline V CDR1 and CDR2: SGDLS, YYNGEE. The CDR3 is made up of 15 amino acids. CDR3 coding DNA: TGTGCCAGCAGCGTGGGGGGAGGGGCCAATTACGAGCAGTACTTC. Its translation is CASSVGGGANYEQYF.

The chain joins TRBV29-1 to TRBJ2-5; D uncertain. The CDR3 loop spans 12 amino acids. Trimming removed 2 bases from V and 4 bases from J, with 8 bases in between. From germline, CDR1 is SQVTM and CDR2 ANQGSEA. The CDR3: CSVEPTRETQYF. The CDR3 bases are TGCAGCGTTGAACCCACCAGAGAGACCCAGTACTTC.

V and J are TRBV27 and TRBJ2-1, with 7 bases lining up with TRBD2. V trimming: 4 bases; J trimming: 8 bases; junction bases outside the gene matches: 14. This CDR3 region has 16 residues. Germline CDR1 MNHEY, CDR2 SMNVEV (reference sequence). CDR3 loop: CASSSPLWGGGDEQFF. DNA of the CDR3: TGTGCCAGCAGTTCACCCTTGTGGGGGGGAGGGGATGAGCAGTTCTTC.

CDR3 DNA: TGTGCCAGAACCGGGACTAGCGGGATAGAATCGAACACCGGGGAGCTGTTTTTT. It yields the protein CARTGTSGIESNTGELFF. This chain joins TRBV10-3 and TRBJ2-2; 13 nucleotides agree with TRBD2. Per the germline V gene, CDR1 is ENHRY and CDR2 is SYGVKD. V was clipped by 10 bases and J by 0 bases; unmatched bases: 11. The CDR3 consists of 18 residues.

With regard to this clone: An end of the junction differs from the germline gene, which may be a read error. The chain has TRBV7-7 and TRBJ2-2; no clear D gene. Germline CDR1 reads SSHAT; CDR2 reads FNYEAQ (reference sequence). CDR3 size: 13 residues. CDR3: CASSLSNTGELFF. As DNA, the CDR3 is TGTGCTAGCAGCCTGTCGAACACCGGGGAGCTGTTTTTT.

This sequence joins TRBV19 and TRBJ1-2, with 9 bases aligning to TRBD1. J was trimmed by 8 bases and V by 8 bases; bases with no gene match: 9. The length of the CDR3 is 13 residues. Looked up from germline, CDR1 is LNHDA and CDR2 is SQIVND (reference sequence). Written as DNA, the CDR3 is TGTGCCAGTCCCGGGACAGGGCGGAGGGGCTACACCTTC. Its protein is CASPGTGRRGYTF.

In the case of this clone: Additional DNA sequences in this sample encode the identical CDR3. This rearrangement joins TRBV5-1 to TRBJ2-7; D not resolved. The germline gives CDR1 SGHRS, CDR2 YFSETQ. The CDR3 has 12 residues. Trimming removed 1 base at V and 1 base at J, with 3 bases between. Written as DNA, the CDR3 is TGCGCCAGCAGCTTGCCTTCCTACGAGCAGTACTTC. The encoded protein is CASSLPSYEQYF. The whole variable domain, filled in from reference TRBV5-1 and TRBJ2-7, reads KAGVTQTPRYLIKTRGQQVTLSCSPISGHRSVSWYQQTPGQGLQFLFEYFSETQRNKGNFPGRFSGRQFSNSRSEMNVSTLELGDSALYLCASSLPSYEQYFGPGTRLTVT.

The chain recombines TRBV10-1 with TRBJ2-2; no clear D. V dropped 2 bases and J dropped 1 base, with 2 bases sitting between them. CDR1 is WNHNN, CDR2 SYGVQD, per germline (reference sequence). The CDR3 is made up of 13 amino acids. This chain's CDR3 is CASSEGNTGELFF. The CDR3 DNA reads as TGCGCCAGCAGTGAGGGGAACACCGGGGAGCTGTTTTTT.

This rearrangement joins TRBV5-6 to TRBJ2-7, with TRBD1 matching over 8 bases. Germline V lookup: CDR1 SGHDT, CDR2 YYEEEE. Trimming at V came to 2 bases and at J to 0 bases, leaving 4 bases not matched to a gene. The CDR3 consists of 15 residues. Here the CDR3 DNA reads TGTGCCAGCAGCTTTTTGACAGGGGACTCCTACGAGCAGTACTTC. This encodes CASSFLTGDSYEQYF.

The V call is TRBV6-1, the J call TRBJ2-2; D ambiguous. V was clipped by 5 bases and J by 4 bases, with 11 bases between them. The CDR3 is 14 amino acids. Germline CDR1 and CDR2: MNHNS and SASEGT. CDR3 sequence: CASSFSQTTGELFF. CDR3 in DNA: TGTGCCAGCAGTTTCTCACAGACCACCGGGGAGCTGTTTTTT.

The V and J genes are TRBV27 and TRBJ1-2, with 8 bases identical to TRBD1. The V gene end was trimmed by 4 bases and the J gene end by 4 bases; junction bases not matched to a gene: 8. Germline V gene sequence: CDR1 MNHEY, CDR2 SMNVEV (reference sequence). The CDR3 is 15 amino acids. The DNA for the CDR3 is TGTGCCAGCAGTTCATTGGGACAGGTGACCTATGGCTACACCTTC. Protein product: CASSSLGQVTYGYTF.

The rearrangement links TRBV6-6 to TRBJ1-5; the D gene is possibly TRBD1 (6 bases). Deletions cut 8 bases from V and 0 bases from J, with 17 bases between. Looked up from germline, CDR1 is MNHNY and CDR2 is SVGAGI (reference sequence). CDR3 size: 16 residues. The DNA of the CDR3 is TGTGCCAGCCGGCGAACAGGGCAGCATAGCAATCAGCCCCAGCATTTT. This encodes CASRRTGQHSNQPQHF.

The rearrangement uses TRBV5-1 and TRBJ1-4; a weak D match, TRBD1 (6 bases). The V gene's germline CDR1 is SGHRS and CDR2 YFSETQ. Trimming took off 2 bases at V and 6 bases at J, with 17 bases between the two ends. This CDR3 has 16 amino acids. Here the CDR3 reads CASSLAQGLGDEKLFF. CDR3 DNA: TGCGCCAGCAGCTTAGCGCAGGGGTTGGGAGATGAAAAACTGTTTTTT.

The table lists this clone with a count of one. The CDR3 reads CASNRDGNTEAFF. The CDR3, as DNA: TGTGCCAGCAACCGGGACGGGAACACTGAAGCTTTCTTT. This chain connects TRBV25-1 to TRBJ1-1; D might be TRBD1 (5 bases). The CDR3 consists of 13 residues. V lost 7 bases, J lost 1 base, and 10 bases lay in between. Germline V CDR1 and CDR2: MGHDK, SYGVNS.

This clone was observed once. The chain carries TRBV15 and TRBJ2-3; D is possibly TRBD2 (5 bases). V was cut by 5 bases and J by 0 bases, with 9 bases left in between. In germline, CDR1 is LNHNV, CDR2 YYDKDF (reference sequence). The CDR3 has 14 amino acids. CDR3 loop: CATSRGLSTDTQYF. The CDR3 coding sequence is TGTGCCACCAGCCGGGGTTTAAGCACAGATACGCAGTATTTT. Combining the CDR3 with reference TRBV15 and TRBJ2-3 gives the whole variable domain DAMVIQNPRYQVTQFGKPVTLSCSQTLNHNVMYWYQQKSSQAPKLLFHYYDKDFNNEADTPDNFQSRRPNTSFCFLDIRSPGLGDTAMYLCATSRGLSTDTQYFGPGTRLTVL.